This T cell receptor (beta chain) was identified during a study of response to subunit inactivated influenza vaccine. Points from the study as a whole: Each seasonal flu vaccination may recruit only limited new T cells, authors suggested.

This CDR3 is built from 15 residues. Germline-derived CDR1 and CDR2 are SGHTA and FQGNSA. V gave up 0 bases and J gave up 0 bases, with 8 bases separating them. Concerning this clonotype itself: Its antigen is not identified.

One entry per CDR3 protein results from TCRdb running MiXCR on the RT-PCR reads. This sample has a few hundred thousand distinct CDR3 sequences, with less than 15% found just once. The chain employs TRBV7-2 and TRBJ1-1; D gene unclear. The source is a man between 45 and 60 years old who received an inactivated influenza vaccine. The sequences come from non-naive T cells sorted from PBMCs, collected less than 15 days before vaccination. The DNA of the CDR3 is TGTGCCAGCAGCTTAGCGTGGAGTTTGAACACTGAAGCTTTCTTT. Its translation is CASSLAWSLNTEAFF.